This T cell receptor beta chain was obtained from a study of blood T cell repertoires in COVID-19. Study at large: COVID-19 samples, acute and convalescent, were from the United States, Italy and Spain. Sources were T cells, B-cell-depleted T cells, or PBMCs; the material itself was cDNA or gDNA.

The germline V gene encodes CDR1 MDHEN and CDR2 SYDVKM. The CDR3 is made up of 13 amino acids. J was trimmed by 7 bases and V by 5 bases; bases with no gene match: 3. This clone turned up a few times. Per the original methods: The assay estimated nucleated cells by amplifying reference gene primers. The protocol was immunoSEQ multiplex PCR, while the TCRdb copy is restricted to in-frame clones and leaves out a portion. V and J calls and clone size are copied from that table; D and trimming were computed from the DNA. In the table there are just over 75,000 clones, 84% of which are singletons. The receptor was isolated from a man in his forties or fifties with acute or convalescent COVID-19. Material for sequencing was peripheral blood. This chain joins TRBV28 and TRBJ1-2; 11 bases align to TRBD1. DNA for the CDR3: TGTGCCAGCAGTGTGGGACAGGGGGTTGGCTACACCTTC. This sequence encodes CASSVGQGVGYTF.